These 6 T cell receptor beta chains were sequenced from one sample in a study of OX40 agonist ivuxolimab in advanced cancers. Sequencing was performed with immunoSEQ multiplex PCR; in TCRdb, only in-frame clones are kept and a portion is missing. The sample holds around 77,000 clones, 85% to 90% seen once. Sequencing was performed on CD4+ or CD8+ T cells sorted from blood, taken in a trial of the OX40 agonist ivuxolimab. The receptors shown here come from an adult with an advanced solid tumor such as melanoma, head and neck, liver or kidney cancer.

The CDR3 coding sequence is TGCAGCGTTGAAAGGCAAACAGATACGCAGTATTTT. Translated: CSVERQTDTQYF. V and J are TRBV29-1 and TRBJ2-3; D unclear. The CDR3 has 12 amino acids. V gave up 2 bases and J gave up 3 bases, with 6 bases separating them. Germline V lookup: CDR1 SQVTM, CDR2 ANQGSEA.

The chain recombines TRBV29-1 with TRBJ2-5; 8 bases map to TRBD1. V lost 7 bases to trimming and J lost 5 bases; unmatched junction nucleotides: 6. The CDR3 spans 12 residues. Germline values: CDR1 SQVTM, CDR2 ANQGSEA. Here the CDR3 DNA reads TGCAGCGCCGACAGGGGAGGCGAGACCCAGTACTTC. It specifies CSADRGGETQYF.

In this sample, this clone turned up a few times. The rearrangement joins TRBV27 to TRBJ1-6; no firm D call. This CDR3 region has 12 residues. The V gene lost 5 bases and the J gene lost 2 bases, with 1 base spanning the gap. Germline CDR1 is MNHEY and CDR2 is SMNVEV (reference sequence). CDR3 coding DNA: TGTGCCAGCAGTCCCTATAATTCACCCCTCCACTTT. It specifies CASSPYNSPLHF.

There are a few counts of this clone. The chain carries TRBV5-4 and TRBJ1-6, with 8 bases lining up with TRBD1. The CDR3 contains 14 residues. Germline V CDR1 and CDR2: SGHNT, YYREEE (reference sequence). The V segment lost 4 bases and the J segment 5 bases; nucleotides outside the gene matches: 2. CDR3 residues: CASSVDRDNSPLHF. Written as DNA, the CDR3 is TGTGCCAGCAGCGTGGACAGGGATAATTCACCCCTCCACTTT.

The table lists this clone with a count of one. This rearrangement joins TRBV28 to TRBJ2-1; the D is unclear. The CDR3 totals 13 residues. Germline V gives CDR1 MDHEN, CDR2 SYDVKM. Trimming removed 5 bases from V and 8 bases from J, with 13 bases in between. In nucleotides, the CDR3 is TGTGCCAGCAGTAGCACTGCCCGGGATGAGCAGTTCTTC. It codes for CASSSTARDEQFF.

The V call is TRBV30, the J call TRBJ2-6; D might be TRBD1 (5 bases). CDR1 and CDR2 from the germline V gene are GTSNPN and SVGIG (reference sequence). The CDR3 sequence is 14 residues long. V shed 5 bases and J shed 3 bases, with 11 bases lying between them. The CDR3 DNA reads TGTGCCTGGGCCCAGGGTAGTGGGGCCAACGTCCTGACTTTC. Translated, it gives CAWAQGSGANVLTF.